The 32 T cell receptor beta chains given below trace back to one sample, sequenced in a study of T cell responses to AZD1222 COVID-19 vaccine (dated by TCRdb to the early 2020s). Receptor amplification or capture employed the immunoSEQ multiplex PCR assay. Drawn from immuneACCESS, this table holds only the in-frame rearrangements with V and J called that TCRdb kept. Clones are partly lost; checked studies trace under half to an unresolved V gene and leave the rest unexplained. The sample table records over 110,000 clones; less than 95% of these occur just once. The leading ten clones occupy roughly 3.1% of the sample. The label giving this sample's time point can be read as: baseline before first vaccination. The input for sequencing was peripheral blood, taken on day 0 of AZD1222 vaccination. The receptors originated from an adult in good health.

V usage is TRBV19 and J usage is TRBJ1-5; D is unresolved. The CDR3 loop spans 14 amino acids. Germline lookup yields CDR1 LNHDA and CDR2 SQIVND (reference sequence). V lost 6 bases and J 7 bases, leaving 16 bases between the germline ends. The CDR3 nucleotides are TGTGCCAGTAGGTCCTGGGCAGAGGGACAGCCCCAGCATTTT. Translation gives CASRSWAEGQPQHF. The full variable domain, in which reference TRBV19 and TRBJ1-5 provide the parts outside the CDR3, is DGGITQSPKYLFRKEGQNVTLSCEQNLNHDAMYWYRQDPGQGLRLIYYSQIVNDFQKGDIAEGYSVSREKKESFPLTVTSAQKNPTAFYLCASRSWAEGQPQHFGDGTRLSIL.

Only one count was recorded for this clone. This chain joins TRBV3-1 (or the pseudogene TRBV3-2) and TRBJ2-7; 8 bases align to TRBD1. CDR1 and CDR2 (germline): LGHDT, YNNKEL (reference sequence). CDR3 length: 13 amino acids. After removal of 8 bases from V and 3 bases from J, the junction contained 6 bases not matched to a gene. The CDR3: CASGGDRSYEQYF. The CDR3, as DNA: TGTGCCAGCGGAGGGGACAGGAGCTACGAGCAGTACTTC.

The chain employs TRBV4-1 and TRBJ2-1; TRBD2 agrees at 15 bases. J lost 2 bases, V lost 0 bases, and 8 bases had no gene match. Germline values: CDR1 MGHRA, CDR2 YSYEKL. The CDR3 is made up of 20 amino acids. CDR3 residues: CASSQDPGTSGRRTYNEQFF. Here the CDR3 DNA reads TGCGCCAGCAGCCAAGACCCCGGGACTAGCGGGAGGAGGACCTACAATGAGCAGTTCTTC.

This rearrangement joins TRBV2 to TRBJ1-5, with 10 bases lining up with TRBD1. The CDR3 has 13 amino acids. Trimming cost V 7 bases and J 6 bases; bases outside gene matches: 3. The germline CDR1 and CDR2 sequences are SNHLY and FYNNEI. CDR3 loop: CASIGDRGQPQHF. The DNA for the CDR3 is TGTGCCAGCATTGGGGACAGGGGTCAGCCCCAGCATTTT.

The genes are TRBV28 and TRBJ1-6, with D unclear. Germline CDR1 is MDHEN and CDR2 is SYDVKM. The V and J ends lost 8 bases and 10 bases respectively, with 21 bases between them. The CDR3 runs 15 residues. In DNA form, the CDR3 reads TGTGCCAGCTCCATAAGTGGAAGCTGGAGGTCACCCCTCCACTTT. This encodes CASSISGSWRSPLHF.

The chain links TRBV5-1 to TRBJ2-7; TRBD1 might be the D (5 bases). V was trimmed by 0 bases and J by 7 bases, leaving 14 bases between them. This CDR3 has 14 residues. Germline CDR1 reads SGHRS; CDR2 reads YFSETQ. CDR3 bases: TGCGCCAGCAGCTTGGAGTGGATTAAGGGGGAGCAGTACTTC. This encodes CASSLEWIKGEQYF.

This clone was observed once. The V and J genes are TRBV27 and TRBJ1-2; 10 bases map to TRBD1. The V gene's germline CDR1 is MNHEY and CDR2 SMNVEV (reference sequence). The CDR3 is 15 residues long. V lost 6 bases and J lost 3; bases outside the gene matches: 7. DNA for the CDR3: TGTGCCAGCAGCCAATCGACAGGGGGCGACTATGGCTACACCTTC. Translation: CASSQSTGGDYGYTF.

The chain couples TRBV12-3 or TRBV12-4 to TRBJ1-4; TRBD1 matches at 9 bases. V was clipped by 5 bases and J by 7 bases; unmatched bases: 2. The CDR3 runs to 13 residues. The CDR3 nucleotides read TGTGCCAGCAGTACAGGGGGCCCTGAAAAACTGTTTTTT. Translation gives CASSTGGPEKLFF.

The chain carries TRBV7-2 and TRBJ2-7; unclear D gene. Looked up from germline, CDR1 is SGHTA and CDR2 is FQGNSA. The V end was cut by 1 base, the J end by 1 base, with 8 bases between. The CDR3 has 14 residues. The CDR3 loop is CASSLDSASYEQYF. CDR3 nucleotide sequence: TGTGCCAGCAGCTTAGACAGCGCTTCCTACGAGCAGTACTTC.

This chain connects TRBV5-1 to TRBJ2-5; 7 nucleotides match TRBD2. The V segment lost 0 bases and the J segment 2 bases; nucleotides outside the gene matches: 1. CDR1 and CDR2 (germline): SGHRS, YFSETQ. The CDR3 sequence is 14 residues long. CDR3 sequence reads: CASSLGLAQETQYF. CDR3 nucleotide sequence: TGCGCCAGCAGCTTGGGACTAGCTCAAGAGACCCAGTACTTC.

This chain links TRBV6-5 with TRBJ1-2, with 7 bases lining up with TRBD1. Germline V gene lookup returns CDR1 MNHEY and CDR2 SVGAGI. This CDR3 is 14 amino acids long. The ends lost 7 bases at V and 7 bases at J; junction bases unmatched: 12. CDR3 coding DNA: TGTGCCAGCACTTTTTCCCGGACAGGCGCTGGCTACACCTTC. Protein product: CASTFSRTGAGYTF.

This clone was detected only once. The J gene is TRBJ2-2, the V gene TRBV28, with unresolved D. The CDR3 contains 13 residues. Germline CDR1 MDHEN, CDR2 SYDVKM. The V gene lost 11 bases and the J gene lost 4 bases, with 14 bases spanning the gap. This CDR3 reads CAVGASGTGELFF. Written as DNA, the CDR3 is TGTGCCGTTGGTGCTAGTGGCACCGGGGAGCTGTTTTTT.

The chain is built from TRBV9 and TRBJ2-1; D possibly matches TRBD1 or TRBD2 (6 bases each). CDR3 length: 16 amino acids. V was cut by 1 base and J by 0 bases, with 11 bases left in between. Germline CDR1 reads SGDLS; CDR2 reads YYNGEE. The CDR3 sequence is CASSVRGRASYNEQFF. CDR3 coding DNA: TGTGCCAGCAGCGTACGGGGGCGGGCCTCCTACAATGAGCAGTTCTTC.

The chain combines TRBV7-6 with TRBJ1-2; TRBD1 is a possible D gene (5 bases). From germline, CDR1 is SGHVS and CDR2 FNYEAQ. This CDR3 has 17 amino acids. V was cut by 4 bases and J by 4 bases, with 22 bases left in between. This CDR3 reads CASSSRRGQGRAYGYTF. CDR3 in DNA: TGTGCCAGCAGCTCGAGGAGAGGGCAGGGTCGAGCCTATGGCTACACCTTC. The entire variable domain, with the rest obtained from reference TRBV7-6 and TRBJ1-2, is as follows: GAGVSQSPRYKVTKRGQDVALRCDPISGHVSLYWYRQALGQGPEFLTYFNYEAQQDKSGLPNDRFSAERPEGSISTLTIQRTEQRDSAMYRCASSSRRGQGRAYGYTFGSGTRLTVV.

This clone was counted a single time. The chain employs TRBV11-3 and TRBJ2-3; TRBD2 matches at 7 bases. Trimming removed 4 bases from V and 2 bases from J; junction bases left unmatched: 3. The CDR3 runs 14 residues. Germline V gene sequence: CDR1 SGHNT, CDR2 YENEEA. CDR3: CASSYGGITDTQYF. The DNA of the CDR3 is TGTGCCAGCAGCTACGGGGGGATCACAGATACGCAGTATTTT.

The genes are TRBV7-9 and TRBJ1-3; a possible D gene is TRBD1 (5 bases). This CDR3 contains 16 residues. V was shortened by 0 bases and J by 3 bases, with 12 bases between the two germline ends. Germline values: CDR1 SEHNR, CDR2 FQNEAQ (reference sequence). CDR3 coding DNA: TGTGCCAGCAGCTTAGCGCCCCGGGGGGATGGAAACACCATATATTTT. Protein: CASSLAPRGDGNTIYF.

The chain joins TRBV4-3 to TRBJ2-1, with no clear D. In germline, CDR1 is LGHNA, CDR2 YSLEER. The CDR3 is 16 residues long. Trimming cost V 2 bases and J 0 bases, with 11 bases left between them. The CDR3 sequence: CASSQRMGSSYNEQFF. The CDR3, as DNA: TGCGCCAGCAGCCAAAGGATGGGAAGCTCCTACAATGAGCAGTTCTTC.

The chain carries TRBV6-2 or TRBV6-3 and TRBJ2-1, with no clear D. Germline V gene sequence: CDR1 MNHEY, CDR2 SVGEGT. The CDR3 covers 11 residues. The V end was cut by 1 base, the J end by 9 bases, with 4 bases between. The CDR3 loop reads CASSYLGEQFF. The DNA of the CDR3 is TGTGCCAGCAGTTACTTAGGTGAGCAGTTCTTC.

Regarding this clone: The junction differs from germline at one of its ends, possibly a read error. The rearrangement links TRBV2 to TRBJ1-6; D is unclear. CDR1 SNHLY and CDR2 FYNNEI come from the germline V gene. The CDR3 length is 15 residues. The CDR3 loop reads CASREAGVPNSPLHF. The CDR3 nucleotides are TGTGCCAGCAGGGAAGCCGGGGTCCCCAATTCACCCCTCCACTTT.

This chain uses TRBV4-1 with TRBJ1-5, with TRBD1 matching over 7 bases. Germline CDR1 MGHRA, CDR2 YSYEKL. Losses at the gene ends were 1 base for V and 4 bases for J; bases not matched to a gene: 4. This CDR3 has 15 residues. CDR3 sequence (DNA): TGCGCCAGCAGCCAAGTTCGGGACAGTAATCAGCCCCAGCATTTT. This sequence encodes CASSQVRDSNQPQHF.

V gene TRBV29-1 combines with J gene TRBJ2-5, with TRBD2 matching over 9 bases. V lost 0 bases, J lost 6 bases, and 20 bases stayed unmatched. This CDR3 comprises 19 residues. Germline CDR1 reads SQVTM; CDR2 reads ANQGSEA. The CDR3 nucleotides are TGCAGCGTTGAAGATAAGGCCGGACTAGCGCTACACCTGGGAAAGACCCAGTACTTC. Protein sequence: CSVEDKAGLALHLGKTQYF. The full variable domain, its missing parts supplied by reference TRBV29-1 and TRBJ2-5, is SAVISQKPSRDICQRGTSLTIQCQVDSQVTMMFWYRQQPGQSLTLIATANQGSEATYESGFVIDKFPISRPNLTFSTLTVSNMSPEDSSIYLCSVEDKAGLALHLGKTQYFGPGTRLLVL.

The V gene is TRBV19, the J gene TRBJ1-6; D call uncertain. Trimming took off 6 bases at V and 7 bases at J, with 13 bases between the two ends. Germline loops: CDR1 LNHDA, CDR2 SQIVND (reference sequence). The length of the CDR3 is 14 residues. Here the CDR3 reads CASRPLVINSPLHF. In DNA form, the CDR3 reads TGTGCCAGTAGACCTCTGGTGATAAATTCACCCCTCCACTTT.

The count of this clone is one. The chain couples TRBV24-1 to TRBJ1-4; 7 positions agree with TRBD1. The germline CDR1 and CDR2 sequences are KGHDR and SFDVKD. V lost 4 bases and J lost 11; bases outside the gene matches: 15. The CDR3 covers 16 residues. This chain's CDR3 is CATSEWETGQEEKLFF. CDR3 nucleotides: TGTGCCACCAGTGAATGGGAGACAGGGCAGGAGGAGAAACTGTTTTTT.

This chain joins TRBV9 and TRBJ1-2; 8 bases align to TRBD1. The V segment lost 4 bases and the J segment 6 bases; nucleotides outside the gene matches: 20. CDR3 length equals 18 residues. CDR1 SGDLS and CDR2 YYNGEE come from the germline V gene. CDR3 loop: CASSPQSYVGQGYNGYTF. CDR3 coding DNA: TGTGCCAGCAGCCCTCAAAGCTACGTAGGACAGGGATATAATGGCTACACCTTC. The variable domain in full, completed from reference TRBV9 and TRBJ1-2, reads DSGVTQTPKHLITATGQRVTLRCSPRSGDLSVYWYQQSLDQGLQFLIQYYNGEERAKGNILERFSAQQFPDLHSELNLSSLELGDSALYFCASSPQSYVGQGYNGYTFGSGTRLTVV.

This chain uses TRBV5-1 with TRBJ2-3; maybe TRBD1 (6 bases). CDR1 SGHRS and CDR2 YFSETQ come from the germline V gene. The V and J ends lost 4 bases and 2 bases respectively, with 11 bases between them. The CDR3 totals 14 residues. The CDR3 DNA reads as TGCGCCAGCAGCACTGACAGGAACACAGATACGCAGTATTTT. It translates to CASSTDRNTDTQYF. The entire variable domain, with the rest obtained from reference TRBV5-1 and TRBJ2-3, is as follows: KAGVTQTPRYLIKTRGQQVTLSCSPISGHRSVSWYQQTPGQGLQFLFEYFSETQRNKGNFPGRFSGRQFSNSRSEMNVSTLELGDSALYLCASSTDRNTDTQYFGPGTRLTVL.

This rearrangement joins TRBV27 to TRBJ1-4, with 7 positions matching TRBD1. The CDR3 has 15 amino acids. V dropped 2 bases and J dropped 0; count of bases not matched to a gene: 0. Germline V lookup: CDR1 MNHEY, CDR2 SMNVEV (reference sequence). The CDR3 DNA follows: TGTGCCAGCAGTTTAGACAGGGCAACTAATGAAAAACTGTTTTTT. It yields the protein CASSLDRATNEKLFF.

The rearrangement links TRBV2 to TRBJ1-3; D is uncertain. The germline V gene has CDR1 SNHLY and CDR2 FYNNEI. The CDR3 consists of 15 residues. The V gene lost 7 bases and the J gene lost 2 bases, with 15 bases spanning the gap. The CDR3 region has the DNA TGTGCCAGCACCGTCGGGGTACGACCTGGAAACACCATATATTTT. Translating it yields CASTVGVRPGNTIYF.

The genes are TRBV3-1 (or the pseudogene TRBV3-2) and TRBJ2-2; D might be TRBD1 or TRBD2, each matching 5 bases. Germline CDR1 and CDR2: LGHDT and YNNKEL (reference sequence). V lost 3 bases, J lost 2 bases, and 13 bases lay in between. CDR3 size: 16 residues. CDR3 sequence reads: CASSHSGRINTGELFF. Here the CDR3 DNA reads TGTGCCAGCAGCCATTCGGGACGGATAAACACCGGGGAGCTGTTTTTT.

V and J are TRBV5-1 and TRBJ2-5, with D tentatively TRBD2 (5 bases). Trimming shortened V by 4 bases and J by 6 bases, and 10 bases separated the two germline ends. Germline V gives CDR1 SGHRS, CDR2 YFSETQ. The CDR3 extends over 12 amino acids. The CDR3 is CASSPDGKTQYF. The CDR3 region has the DNA TGCGCCAGCAGCCCCGACGGGAAGACCCAGTACTTC.

The chain has TRBV6-5 and TRBJ1-5; the D is unclear. V lost 6 bases, J lost 3 bases, and 15 bases lay in between. The CDR3 is 15 amino acids. The germline V gene encodes CDR1 MNHEY and CDR2 SVGAGI. CDR3 in amino acids: CASSPVRSDNQPQHF. CDR3 DNA sequence: TGTGCCAGCAGCCCAGTCCGGTCGGACAATCAGCCCCAGCATTTT.

This sequence joins TRBV4-3 and TRBJ1-5, with D unclear. With 1 base removed from V and 0 bases from J, the gap between germline ends came to 4 bases. The CDR3 runs to 14 residues. The germline V gene encodes CDR1 LGHNA and CDR2 YSLEER. CDR3 loop: CASSQGFSNQPQHF. In DNA, the CDR3 is TGCGCCAGCAGCCAAGGTTTTAGCAATCAGCCCCAGCATTTT.

The chain has TRBV28 and TRBJ2-1; D might be TRBD2 (5 bases). There are 15 residues in the CDR3. Germline V gene data show CDR1 as MDHEN and CDR2 as SYDVKM. Between the trimmed V and J ends, which lost 8 bases and 7 bases, there was a span of 21 bases. CDR3 residues: CASVVVAGSRNEQFF. Written as DNA, the CDR3 is TGTGCCAGCGTAGTTGTCGCGGGCTCCAGAAATGAGCAGTTCTTC.